The 25 T cell receptor beta chains presented below share a single source sample, sequenced in a study of blood T cells in healthy people across ages. For the second PCR, which ran for 7 to 11 cycles, a sample-barcoded 5' primer and a J-beta primer mix were used. In TCRdb, the 5' RACE reads were re-called with MiXCR into one record per CDR3 protein. The sample includes 850,000 to 1,000,000 distinct CDR3 sequences, 40% to 60% of them seen just once. Sequenced sample: blood. Receptors were obtained from a man in his thirties or forties in good health.

This chain links TRBV4-2 with TRBJ2-3; no clear D. This CDR3 spans 16 amino acids. Germline V CDR1 and CDR2: LGHNA, YNFKEQ. The V and J ends lost 1 base and 5 bases respectively, with 16 bases between them. The CDR3 sequence is CASSQAEDRYGDTQYF. CDR3 DNA sequence: TGTGCCAGCAGCCAAGCTGAGGACCGATATGGAGATACGCAGTATTTT.

The chain uses TRBV20-1 and TRBJ2-1; the D gene is possibly TRBD1 (6 bases). Per the germline V gene, CDR1 is DFQATT and CDR2 is SNEGSKA (reference sequence). V was pared by 6 bases and J by 4 bases, with 16 bases between. The CDR3 loop spans 14 amino acids. CDR3 sequence: CSARDTELYNEQFF. The CDR3 DNA sequence: TGCAGTGCCAGGGACACCGAACTTTACAATGAGCAGTTCTTC.

This clonotype was found a few times. The rearrangement joins TRBV4-1 to TRBJ1-2; D is unclear. This CDR3 spans 15 amino acids. Deletions cut 3 bases from V and 8 bases from J, with 19 bases between. The germline gives CDR1 MGHRA, CDR2 YSYEKL. CDR3 residues: CASSHPRSDGRGYTF. CDR3 bases: TGCGCCAGCAGCCATCCCAGGTCGGACGGCCGAGGCTACACCTTC.

The chain links TRBV5-1 to TRBJ2-7; 11 nucleotides line up with TRBD2. Looked up from germline, CDR1 is SGHRS and CDR2 is YFSETQ. This CDR3 has 15 amino acids. V trimming: 4 bases; J trimming: 4 bases; junction bases outside the gene matches: 7. The CDR3 DNA reads as TGCGCCAGCAGCCCCGAGACTAGCGGGGCATACGAGCAGTACTTC. Protein product: CASSPETSGAYEQYF. Using reference TRBV5-1 and TRBJ2-7 for the parts outside the CDR3, the full variable domain is KAGVTQTPRYLIKTRGQQVTLSCSPISGHRSVSWYQQTPGQGLQFLFEYFSETQRNKGNFPGRFSGRQFSNSRSEMNVSTLELGDSALYLCASSPETSGAYEQYFGPGTRLTVT.

The chain employs TRBV5-1 and TRBJ2-1; D may correspond to TRBD1 or TRBD2 (7 bases each). The CDR3 spans 14 residues. Germline assignment: CDR1 SGHRS and CDR2 YFSETQ. V was shortened by 3 bases and J by 8 bases, with 15 bases between the two germline ends. Here the CDR3 reads CASSSQGGPDEQFF. The CDR3 DNA reads TGCGCCAGCAGCTCCCAGGGGGGGCCGGATGAGCAGTTCTTC.

CDR3 bases: TGTGCCAGCAGTGTTCGACAGGGGGCAGATACGCAGTATTTT. This translates into CASSVRQGADTQYF. This chain links TRBV6-1 with TRBJ2-3, with TRBD1 matching over 9 bases. This CDR3 has 14 amino acids. The V gene's germline CDR1 is MNHNS and CDR2 SASEGT. The ends lost 4 bases at V and 4 bases at J; junction bases unmatched: 3.

This clonotype turned up a few times. The DNA of the CDR3 is TGTGCCAGCAGCGCACCAGGACAGCTCGGCAATGAGCAGTTCTTC. It is translated as CASSAPGQLGNEQFF. V and J are TRBV12-3 or TRBV12-4 and TRBJ2-1, with D maybe TRBD1 (6 bases). V lost 6 bases to trimming and J lost 6 bases, with 18 bases between them. The CDR3 loop spans 15 amino acids.

The chain employs TRBV28 and TRBJ2-7; D is possibly TRBD1 or TRBD2 (5 bases each). The CDR3 runs 17 residues. CDR1 is MDHEN and CDR2 is SYDVKM in the germline V gene. Trimming removed 6 bases at V and 4 bases at J, with 25 bases between. The chain's CDR3 is CASSPVLPGPTTYEQYF. Here the CDR3 DNA reads TGTGCCAGCAGCCCCGTACTCCCGGGACCCACTACTTACGAGCAGTACTTC.

The chain uses TRBV28 and TRBJ2-3; weak D call: TRBD1 (6 bases). Germline V lookup: CDR1 MDHEN, CDR2 SYDVKM. V was pared by 1 base and J by 5 bases, with 13 bases between. This CDR3 comprises 15 residues. The CDR3 DNA reads TGTGCCAGCAGTTTATCGGGGCCAGGGGTAGATACGCAGTATTTT. Its protein product is CASSLSGPGVDTQYF.

The rearrangement joins TRBV27 to TRBJ2-5, with TRBD2 matching 10 bases. The CDR3 is made up of 15 amino acids. The V gene's germline CDR1 is MNHEY and CDR2 SMNVEV (reference sequence). J gave up 1 base and V 4 bases, and 3 bases lay outside the gene matches. Here the CDR3 DNA reads TGTGCCAGCAGTTCCCGGACTAGCGGCCAAGAGACCCAGTACTTC. Its protein is CASSSRTSGQETQYF.

This clonotype was counted a few times. This sequence joins TRBV5-1 and TRBJ2-2; tentatively, D is TRBD2 (6 bases). This CDR3 comprises 15 residues. In germline, CDR1 is SGHRS, CDR2 YFSETQ. Trimming took 0 bases from V and 9 from J, leaving 15 bases between them. CDR3 in amino acids: CASSLELATPRELFF. CDR3 nucleotide sequence: TGCGCCAGCAGCTTGGAACTAGCAACCCCCAGGGAGCTGTTTTTT. Full variable domain (remainder filled in from reference TRBV5-1 and TRBJ2-2): KAGVTQTPRYLIKTRGQQVTLSCSPISGHRSVSWYQQTPGQGLQFLFEYFSETQRNKGNFPGRFSGRQFSNSRSEMNVSTLELGDSALYLCASSLELATPRELFFGEGSRLTVL.

The rearrangement uses TRBV20-1 and TRBJ1-5; 8 bases agree with TRBD1. The J segment lost 7 bases and the V segment lost 6 bases, leaving 8 bases of the junction unmatched. The CDR3 is 13 residues long. Looked up from germline, CDR1 is DFQATT and CDR2 is SNEGSKA (reference sequence). This CDR3 is CSASTGVSQPQHF. CDR3 nucleotide sequence: TGCAGTGCCTCGACAGGGGTAAGCCAGCCCCAGCATTTT.

This clonotype was seen only a few times. The J gene is TRBJ2-7, the V gene TRBV20-1; D is undetermined. CDR1 and CDR2 (germline): DFQATT, SNEGSKA (reference sequence). V gave up 6 bases and J gave up 5 bases, with 17 bases separating them. This CDR3 has 13 amino acids. The CDR3 region has the DNA TGCAGTGCCTCCCAGTGGGGAAAGAACGAGCAGTACTTC. Residues: CSASQWGKNEQYF.

The chain employs TRBV10-3 and TRBJ2-3; D possibly corresponds to TRBD2 (6 bases). Trimming stripped 4 bases from V and 4 bases from J, with 12 bases between. This CDR3 is 14 amino acids long. CDR1 is ENHRY, CDR2 SYGVKD, per germline. In DNA form, the CDR3 reads TGTGCCATCAGTGGTACTGGCGGGGCAGATACGCAGTATTTT. Its translation: CAISGTGGADTQYF.

V is TRBV20-1 and J is TRBJ2-1, with D tentatively TRBD1 or TRBD2 (6 bases each). The J call may be incorrect, as the DNA end agrees better with TRBJ2-7. Germline assignment: CDR1 DFQATT and CDR2 SNEGSKA (reference sequence). CDR3 size: 14 residues. The DNA of the CDR3 is TGCAGCCCCGTAGCCGGGGGCTCCTACAATGAGCAGTACTTC. It translates to CSPVAGGSYNEQYF.

Concerning this clonotype: This is likely a read error, given that the CDR3 carries no conserved phenylalanine or tryptophan at its end. This rearrangement joins TRBV7-2 to TRBJ2-7; 9 bases match TRBD1. Trimming took 4 bases from V and 2 from J; bases not matched to a gene: 9. There are 16 residues in the CDR3. The germline gives CDR1 SGHTA, CDR2 FQGNSA. The CDR3 spells CASSSHPGQGTYEQYL. For the CDR3, the DNA is TGTGCCAGCAGCTCACATCCGGGACAGGGTACCTACGAGCAGTACTTA.

In regard to this clonotype: One end of the junction is discordant with germline, which a read error may explain. J is TRBJ2-3 and V is TRBV10-3; the D is unclear. Germline CDR1 is ENHRY and CDR2 is SYGVKD. The CDR3 has 13 amino acids. The CDR3 here is CAIGGPSTDTRYF. CDR3 DNA: TGTGCCATCGGTGGTCCGTCCACAGATACGCGGTATTTT.

This chain links TRBV6-1 with TRBJ1-6, with a possible D match to TRBD1 (5 bases). Per the germline V gene, CDR1 is MNHNS and CDR2 is SASEGT. The CDR3 is 17 residues long. The V end lost 6 bases, the J end lost 4 bases, and 19 bases lay between the germline ends. The DNA of the CDR3 is TGTGCCAGCAGAAGGGACCCCGCTAACCTTTATAATTCACCCCTCCACTTT. This sequence encodes CASRRDPANLYNSPLHF.

The chain joins TRBV29-1 to TRBJ1-2; D is perhaps TRBD1 (6 bases). The germline gives CDR1 SQVTM, CDR2 ANQGSEA. This CDR3 comprises 13 residues. Trimming removed 6 bases at V and 1 base at J, with 12 bases between. DNA for the CDR3: TGCAGCGTGGCCGGGACAAGTAACTATGGCTACACCTTC. Its translation is CSVAGTSNYGYTF.

The chain uses TRBV20-1 and TRBJ2-1; D not resolved. The CDR3 runs 13 residues. V lost 4 bases to trimming and J lost 3 bases, with 10 bases between them. Germline lookup yields CDR1 DFQATT and CDR2 SNEGSKA (reference sequence). The CDR3 protein is CSAKGELYNEQFF. The CDR3 coding sequence is TGCAGTGCTAAGGGCGAGCTCTACAATGAGCAGTTCTTC.

This clonotype occurred a few times. V usage is TRBV4-2 and J usage is TRBJ2-3; D is unresolved. The CDR3 extends over 14 amino acids. Germline CDR1 and CDR2: LGHNA and YNFKEQ. Trimming took 2 bases from V and 2 from J, leaving 8 bases between them. The CDR3 DNA sequence: TGTGCCAGCAGCCAACCCGGCTACACAGATACGCAGTATTTT. Its translation is CASSQPGYTDTQYF.

A few counts support this clonotype. The chain combines TRBV12-3 or TRBV12-4 with TRBJ1-2; D gene uncertain. The CDR3 is 13 residues long. Trimming pared 2 bases from V and 7 bases from J, leaving 11 bases between. This CDR3 is CASSLREDGGYTF. In DNA form, the CDR3 reads TGTGCCAGCAGTTTAAGGGAGGACGGTGGCTACACCTTC.

The chain links TRBV7-3 to TRBJ2-3; 8 bases are shared with TRBD1. Trimming took 6 bases from V and 2 from J; bases not matched to a gene: 4. This CDR3 has 14 amino acids. Germline CDR1 and CDR2: SGHTA and FQGTGA. In DNA, the CDR3 is TGTGCCAGCAGGGGGGACAGGATCACAGATACGCAGTATTTT. Amino acid sequence: CASRGDRITDTQYF. The variable domain in full, with the rest retrieved from reference TRBV7-3 and TRBJ2-3, is GAGVSQTPSNKVTEKGKYVELRCDPISGHTALYWYRQSLGQGPEFLIYFQGTGAADDSGLPNDRFFAVRPEGSVSTLKIQRTERGDSAVYLCASRGDRITDTQYFGPGTRLTVL.

This clonotype was detected once. The rearrangement joins TRBV25-1 to TRBJ1-2; D is perhaps TRBD1 (5 bases). This CDR3 comprises 13 residues. V lost 7 bases and J lost 7, with 16 bases in between. Per the germline V gene, CDR1 is MGHDK and CDR2 is SYGVNS. The CDR3 coding sequence is TGTGCCAGCACCTCAAGCAAGGGGACTGGCTACACCTTC. Its translation is CASTSSKGTGYTF.

This chain connects TRBV29-1 to TRBJ1-1, with D uncertain. Trimming cost V 4 bases and J 4 bases, with 10 bases left between them. The CDR3 loop spans 12 amino acids. Looked up from germline, CDR1 is SQVTM and CDR2 is ANQGSEA. The CDR3, as DNA: TGCAGCGTTGCCGATCCGGGCACTGAAGCTTTCTTT. Translation: CSVADPGTEAFF.